This T cell receptor (beta chain) originates from a study of Tregs in tolerant kidney transplant recipients. Study-wide results and caveats: The small number of patients limits these findings pending further validation.

This CDR3 is 14 amino acids long. Germline CDR1 is SGDLS and CDR2 is YYNGEE. Trimming removed 4 bases at V and 0 bases at J, with 5 bases between. Profiling relied on immunoSEQ multiplex PCR, and the TCRdb table lists in-frame clones only, not all of them. This table holds 240,000 or so clones, around 81% found once. There are a few counts of this clone. The target antigen is unknown. This sample also contains other DNA sequences that code for the same CDR3. Unstimulated regulatory T cells (CD4+CD25+CD127-), CD4+CD25- non-regulatory cells, CD4 and CD8 cells were FACS-sorted from thawed PBMCs. The receptor was derived from a human donor in good health. The gene calls are TRBV9 and TRBJ2-6; D ambiguous. The sequencing sample was made of CD4+ T cells from blood. The CDR3 reads CASSRVSGANVLTF. CDR3 DNA: TGTGCCAGCAGCCGCGTCTCTGGGGCCAACGTCCTGACTTTC.